Sequencing of this T cell receptor (beta chain) was carried out in a study of CD8 T cell repertoires and HIV-1 epitope variants. Study-level background: Controls included no peptide, Ebola AY9 epitope, and a CMV, EBV, flu pool. Enriched T cells were co-cultured with equal autologous T cell-negative cells. Study-level points and caveats: Five or six clonotypes recognized Nef KF9, one HW9, none TAALDMSHF. Only beta chains were identified, marking proliferation to antigen, not function.

Measured with immunoSEQ multiplex PCR; TCRdb has only the in-frame clones, and not every one. The table has tens of thousands of clones, more than 65% seen once. In the case of this clone: Its antigen is undetermined.

The germline V gene encodes CDR1 SQVTM and CDR2 ANQGSEA. The CDR3 has 14 amino acids. With 0 bases removed from V and 6 bases from J, the gap between germline ends came to 14 bases. This rearrangement joins TRBV29-1 to TRBJ1-2; TRBD1 is a possible D gene (6 bases). Sequenced input: uncultured baseline CD8+ T cells from peripheral blood mononuclear cells (PBMCs). The TCR comes from a male donor with HIV. In nucleotides, the CDR3 is TGCAGCGTTGAAGATTTCGACAGGCTGAATGGCTACACCTTC. Its protein is CSVEDFDRLNGYTF.